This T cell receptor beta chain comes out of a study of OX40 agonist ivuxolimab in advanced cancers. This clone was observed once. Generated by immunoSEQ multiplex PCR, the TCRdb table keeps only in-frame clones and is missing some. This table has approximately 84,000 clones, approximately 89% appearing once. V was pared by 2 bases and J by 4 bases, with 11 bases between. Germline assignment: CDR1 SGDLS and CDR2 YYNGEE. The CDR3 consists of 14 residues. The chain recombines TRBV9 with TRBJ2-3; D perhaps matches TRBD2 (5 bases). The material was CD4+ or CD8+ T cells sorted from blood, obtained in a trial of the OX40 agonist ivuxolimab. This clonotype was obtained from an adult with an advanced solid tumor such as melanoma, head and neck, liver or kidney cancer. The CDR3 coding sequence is TGTGCCAGCAGCGTCCTTAGCGTCCCAGATACGCAGTATTTT. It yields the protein CASSVLSVPDTQYF.